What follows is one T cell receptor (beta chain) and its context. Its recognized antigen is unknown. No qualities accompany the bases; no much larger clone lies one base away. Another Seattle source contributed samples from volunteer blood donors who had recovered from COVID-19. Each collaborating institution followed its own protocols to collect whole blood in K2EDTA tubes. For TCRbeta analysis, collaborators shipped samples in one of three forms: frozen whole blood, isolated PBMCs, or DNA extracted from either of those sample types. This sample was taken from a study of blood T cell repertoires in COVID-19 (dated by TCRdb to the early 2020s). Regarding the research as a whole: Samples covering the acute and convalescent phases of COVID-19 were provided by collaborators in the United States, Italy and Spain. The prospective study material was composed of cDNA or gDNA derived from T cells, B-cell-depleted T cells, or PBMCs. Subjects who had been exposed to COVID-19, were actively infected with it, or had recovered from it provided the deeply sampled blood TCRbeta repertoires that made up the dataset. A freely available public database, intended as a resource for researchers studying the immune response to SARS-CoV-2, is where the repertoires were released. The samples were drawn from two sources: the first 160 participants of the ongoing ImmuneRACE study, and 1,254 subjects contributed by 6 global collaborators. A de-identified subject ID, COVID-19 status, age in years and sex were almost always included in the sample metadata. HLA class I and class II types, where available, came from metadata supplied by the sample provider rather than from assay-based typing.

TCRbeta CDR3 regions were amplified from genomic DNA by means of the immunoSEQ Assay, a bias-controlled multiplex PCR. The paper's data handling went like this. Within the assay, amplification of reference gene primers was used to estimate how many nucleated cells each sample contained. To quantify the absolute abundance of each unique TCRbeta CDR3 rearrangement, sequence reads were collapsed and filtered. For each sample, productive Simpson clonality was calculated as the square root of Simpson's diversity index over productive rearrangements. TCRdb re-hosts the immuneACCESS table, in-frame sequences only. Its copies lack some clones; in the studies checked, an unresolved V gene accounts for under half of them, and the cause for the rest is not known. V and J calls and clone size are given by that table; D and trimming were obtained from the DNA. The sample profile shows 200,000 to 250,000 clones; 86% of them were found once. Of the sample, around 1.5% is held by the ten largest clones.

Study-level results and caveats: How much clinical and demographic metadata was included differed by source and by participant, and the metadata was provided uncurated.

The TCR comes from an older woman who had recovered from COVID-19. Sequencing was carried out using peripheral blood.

The CDR3 reads as follows: CAFIGRSGAYEQYF. The bases are TGTGCCTTTATTGGGAGAAGCGGCGCCTACGAGCAGTACTTC. The sequence is built from TRBV5-4 and TRBJ2-7; matching of 5 bases hints at TRBD2 as the D gene. From the cysteine up to the phenylalanine, the CDR3 has a length of 14 residues. Of the read, only the CDR3 DNA is kept; its 42 bases are in frame from base 1. The germline V gene (reference sequence) sets CDR1 to SGHNT and CDR2 to YYREEE. Deletion took 10 bases off V and 2 bases off J, with a span of 19 bases between the germline ends.